A selection of T cell receptor beta chains follows, all from one sample in a study of blood T cell repertoires in COVID-19. The protocol was immunoSEQ multiplex PCR, while the TCRdb copy is restricted to in-frame clones and leaves out a portion. The data contain about 250,000 clones, 70% to 90% of them singletons. Sequenced material: PBMCs or T cells enriched from blood (not recorded which). The source of these receptors is a woman between 25 and 40 years old who had recovered from COVID-19. CDR3s include the opening cysteine and the closing phenylalanine or tryptophan. A D gene is named only where the DNA matches it firmly. The size of a clone is reported for some rows only, either as once, few or many, or as a class for expanded clones.

d_gene: TRBD1
j_gene: TRBJ1-5
v_gene: TRBV27
len: 15
abundance: -
CDR3nt: TGTGCCAGCAGGGCTCAGACAGGGTCAGGTCAGCCCCAGCATTTT
CDR3aa: CASRAQTGSGQPQHF

d_gene: -
j_gene: TRBJ2-3
v_gene: TRBV5-1
len: 15
abundance: -
CDR3nt: TGCGCCAGCAGTCGCGGGGACCTGAGCACAGATACGCAGTATTTT
CDR3aa: CASSRGDLSTDTQYF

d_gene: -
j_gene: TRBJ1-4
v_gene: TRBV5-1
len: 15
abundance: -
CDR3nt: TGCGCCAGCAGCTTGGATCGCCCAGGGGATGAAAAACTGTTTTTT
CDR3aa: CASSLDRPGDEKLFF

d_gene: TRBD1
j_gene: TRBJ2-7
v_gene: TRBV6-5
len: 15
abundance: -
CDR3nt: TGTGCCATCCCGAGGGGGGACAGGGCTTCCTACGAGCAGTACTTC
CDR3aa: CAIPRGDRASYEQYF

d_gene: TRBD1
j_gene: TRBJ2-1
v_gene: TRBV27
len: 15
abundance: -
CDR3nt: TGTGCCAGCAGTTTTGGGACAGGGGTGGTTAATGAGCAGTTCTTC
CDR3aa: CASSFGTGVVNEQFF

d_gene: -
j_gene: TRBJ2-2
v_gene: TRBV28
len: 15
abundance: -
CDR3nt: TGTGCCAGCAGGGTACAGACAGTCGGCTCCGGGGAGCTGTTTTTT
CDR3aa: CASRVQTVGSGELFF

d_gene: -
j_gene: TRBJ1-5
v_gene: TRBV10-2
len: 15
abundance: -
CDR3nt: TGCGCCAGCAGATCTACGGACACAAGCAATCAGCCCCAGCATTTT
CDR3aa: CASRSTDTSNQPQHF

d_gene: -
j_gene: TRBJ2-5
v_gene: TRBV27
len: 13
abundance: once
CDR3nt: TGTGCCAGCAGGGCCGGGAACCAAGAGACCCAGTACTTC
CDR3aa: CASRAGNQETQYF

d_gene: TRBD2
j_gene: TRBJ2-1
v_gene: TRBV29-1
len: 14
abundance: -
CDR3nt: TGCAGCGCCAAGCGGGAGTTCGATCACAATGAGCAGTTCTTC
CDR3aa: CSAKREFDHNEQFF

d_gene: -
j_gene: TRBJ1-2
v_gene: TRBV10-3
len: 13
abundance: -
CDR3nt: TGTGCCATCAGTTCGGACAGTAATAGTGGCTACACCTTC
CDR3aa: CAISSDSNSGYTF

d_gene: TRBD1
j_gene: TRBJ1-4
v_gene: TRBV5-4
len: 15
abundance: once
CDR3nt: TGTGCCAGCAGCCCCGCAGGGGGCGCGGATGAAAAACTGTTTTTT
CDR3aa: CASSPAGGADEKLFF

d_gene: TRBD2
j_gene: TRBJ2-1
v_gene: TRBV7-3
len: 15
abundance: -
CDR3nt: TGTGCCAGCAGCGAGACTAGCGGGTATGGCAATGAGCAGTTCTTC
CDR3aa: CASSETSGYGNEQFF

d_gene: TRBD1
j_gene: TRBJ1-4
v_gene: TRBV28
len: 17
abundance: -
CDR3nt: TGTGCCAGTCAACCCTACTTTCGGACAGGGGGATTTGAAAAACTGTTTTTT
CDR3aa: CASQPYFRTGGFEKLFF

d_gene: TRBD1
j_gene: TRBJ1-1
v_gene: TRBV27
len: 13
abundance: few
CDR3nt: TGTGCCAGCAGTCCAAGCTCGACAGGGAGGCCTTTCTTT
CDR3aa: CASSPSSTGRPFF

d_gene: TRBD1
j_gene: TRBJ1-2
v_gene: TRBV27
len: 13
abundance: -
CDR3nt: TGTGCCAGCAGTTTAGACAGGGCCTATGGCTACACCTTC
CDR3aa: CASSLDRAYGYTF

d_gene: -
j_gene: TRBJ2-5
v_gene: TRBV25-1
len: 14
abundance: -
CDR3nt: TGTGCCAGCAGTGGTGGACAGTACCAAGAGACCCAGTACTTC
CDR3aa: CASSGGQYQETQYF

d_gene: TRBD2
j_gene: TRBJ2-1
v_gene: TRBV12-5
len: 17
abundance: -
CDR3nt: TGTGCTAGTGGCCTGGGGAGCGGGAGGGCCGACGACAATGAGCAGTTCTTC
CDR3aa: CASGLGSGRADDNEQFF

d_gene: TRBD1
j_gene: TRBJ1-6
v_gene: TRBV5-1
len: 17
abundance: -
CDR3nt: TGCGCCAGCAGCCCCACACTTCAGGGGGCAGGGAATTCACCCCTCCACTTT
CDR3aa: CASSPTLQGAGNSPLHF

d_gene: TRBD1
j_gene: TRBJ1-4
v_gene: TRBV11-2
len: 18
abundance: -
CDR3nt: TGTGCCAGCAGCGCACATTACAGGGGCGGTGCAACTAATGAAAAACTGTTTTTT
CDR3aa: CASSAHYRGGATNEKLFF

d_gene: -
j_gene: TRBJ1-1
v_gene: TRBV7-6
len: 17
abundance: once
CDR3nt: TGTGCCAGCAGCTCATCTACGGCGGGGGGGCGGGACACTGAAGCTTTCTTT
CDR3aa: CASSSSTAGGRDTEAFF

d_gene: TRBD1
j_gene: TRBJ1-2
v_gene: TRBV27
len: 14
abundance: -
CDR3nt: TGTGCCAGCAGTTTCTATTCCGGGACAGATGGCTACACCTTC
CDR3aa: CASSFYSGTDGYTF

d_gene: TRBD2
j_gene: TRBJ2-1
v_gene: TRBV30
len: 13
abundance: -
CDR3nt: TGTGCCTGGAGTAGCGGGGGGGCCAATGAGCAGTTCTTC
CDR3aa: CAWSSGGANEQFF

d_gene: TRBD1
j_gene: TRBJ1-1
v_gene: TRBV28
len: 12
abundance: -
CDR3nt: TGTGCCACCATGGGACAGGCCTCTGAAGCTTTCTTT
CDR3aa: CATMGQASEAFF

d_gene: TRBD1
j_gene: TRBJ2-5
v_gene: TRBV5-4
len: 17
abundance: -
CDR3nt: TGTGCCAGCAGCTTCCCCCCCGGGACAGGGGAATCAGAGACCCAGTACTTC
CDR3aa: CASSFPPGTGESETQYF

d_gene: -
j_gene: TRBJ1-4
v_gene: TRBV19
len: 15
abundance: -
CDR3nt: TGTGCCAGTAGTATAGTAGGGGCAACTAATGAAAAACTGTTTTTT
CDR3aa: CASSIVGATNEKLFF

d_gene: -
j_gene: TRBJ1-2
v_gene: TRBV19
len: 14
abundance: -
CDR3nt: TGTGCCAGTAGTATATGGTCCACCGAGAATGGCTACACCTTC
CDR3aa: CASSIWSTENGYTF